This T cell receptor beta chain is drawn from a study of T cell changes during pregnancy in multiple sclerosis. The assay was immunoSEQ multiplex PCR, and TCRdb's table has in-frame clones only and misses some. The sample gives almost 50,000 clones, around 91% of which show up once; approximately 0.39% is in the top ten. V was clipped by 3 bases and J by 6 bases, with 13 bases between them. CDR3 length: 13 amino acids. CDR1 GTSNPN and CDR2 SVGIG come from the germline V gene (reference sequence). The TCR originated in a female donor in good health, enrolled as a control in a pregnancy study. The sequencing used CD4+ T cells from peripheral blood mononuclear cells, collected in the second trimester of pregnancy. The V call is TRBV30, the J call TRBJ2-3, with D possibly matching TRBD2 (6 bases). CDR3 amino acids: CAWSNGGGDTQYF. The CDR3 region has the DNA TGTGCCTGGAGCAACGGGGGTGGCGATACGCAGTATTTT.